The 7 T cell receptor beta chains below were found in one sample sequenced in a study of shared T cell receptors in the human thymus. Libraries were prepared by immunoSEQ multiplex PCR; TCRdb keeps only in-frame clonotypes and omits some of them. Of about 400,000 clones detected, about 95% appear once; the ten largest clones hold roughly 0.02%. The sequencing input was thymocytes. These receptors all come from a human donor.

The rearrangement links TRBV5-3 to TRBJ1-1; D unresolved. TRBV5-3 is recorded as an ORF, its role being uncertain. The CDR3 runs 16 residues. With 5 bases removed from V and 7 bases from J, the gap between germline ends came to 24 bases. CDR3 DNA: TGTGCCAGAAGTTTTCGGTCCCATGTGTATCCTAATGAAGCTTTCTTT. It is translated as CARSFRSHVYPNEAFF.

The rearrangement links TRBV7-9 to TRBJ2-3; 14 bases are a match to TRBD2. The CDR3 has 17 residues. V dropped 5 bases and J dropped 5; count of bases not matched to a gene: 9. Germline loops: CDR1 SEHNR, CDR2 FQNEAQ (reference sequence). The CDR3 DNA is TGTGCCAGCAGCGTACCGGGACTAGCGGGAGATCGAGATACGCAGTATTTT. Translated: CASSVPGLAGDRDTQYF.

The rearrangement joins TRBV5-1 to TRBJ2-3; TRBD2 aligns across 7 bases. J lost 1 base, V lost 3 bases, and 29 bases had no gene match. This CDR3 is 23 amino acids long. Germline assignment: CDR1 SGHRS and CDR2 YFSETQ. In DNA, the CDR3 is TGCGCCAGCAGCTGCCCCCCGAGGGCGGGAGAGAACGGGGGTGAGTTTGGCACAGATACGCAGTATTTT. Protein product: CASSCPPRAGENGGEFGTDTQYF.

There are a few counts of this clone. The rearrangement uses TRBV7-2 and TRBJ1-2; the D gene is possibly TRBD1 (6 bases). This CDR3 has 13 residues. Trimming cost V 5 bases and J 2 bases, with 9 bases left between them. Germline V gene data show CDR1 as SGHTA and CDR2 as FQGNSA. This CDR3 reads CASSRGQNYGYTF. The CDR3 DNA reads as TGTGCCAGCAGCCGAGGACAGAACTATGGCTACACCTTC.

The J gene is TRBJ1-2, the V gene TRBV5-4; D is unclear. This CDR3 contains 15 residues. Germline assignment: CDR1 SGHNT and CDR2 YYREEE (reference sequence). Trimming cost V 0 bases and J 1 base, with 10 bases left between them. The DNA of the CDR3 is TGTGCCAGCAGCTTGGAACGGGGTTATAACTATGGCTACACCTTC. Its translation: CASSLERGYNYGYTF.

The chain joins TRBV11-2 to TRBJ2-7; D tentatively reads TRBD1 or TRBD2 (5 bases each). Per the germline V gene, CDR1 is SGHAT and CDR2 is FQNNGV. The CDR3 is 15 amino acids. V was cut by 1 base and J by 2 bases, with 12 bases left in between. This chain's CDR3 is CASSLVPEGPYEQYF. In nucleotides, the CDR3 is TGTGCCAGCAGCTTAGTTCCCGAGGGACCCTACGAGCAGTACTTC.

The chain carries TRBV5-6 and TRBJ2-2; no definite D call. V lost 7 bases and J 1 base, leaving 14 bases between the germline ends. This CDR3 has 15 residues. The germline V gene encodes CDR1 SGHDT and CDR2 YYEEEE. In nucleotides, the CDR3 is TGTGCCAGCGCCCGTCGGACGGAGAACACCGGGGAGCTGTTTTTT. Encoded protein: CASARRTENTGELFF. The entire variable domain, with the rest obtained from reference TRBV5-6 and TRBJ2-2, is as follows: DAGVTQSPTHLIKTRGQQVTLRCSPKSGHDTVSWYQQALGQGPQFIFQYYEEEERQRGNFPDRFSGHQFPNYSSELNVNALLLGDSALYLCASARRTENTGELFFGEGSRLTVL.